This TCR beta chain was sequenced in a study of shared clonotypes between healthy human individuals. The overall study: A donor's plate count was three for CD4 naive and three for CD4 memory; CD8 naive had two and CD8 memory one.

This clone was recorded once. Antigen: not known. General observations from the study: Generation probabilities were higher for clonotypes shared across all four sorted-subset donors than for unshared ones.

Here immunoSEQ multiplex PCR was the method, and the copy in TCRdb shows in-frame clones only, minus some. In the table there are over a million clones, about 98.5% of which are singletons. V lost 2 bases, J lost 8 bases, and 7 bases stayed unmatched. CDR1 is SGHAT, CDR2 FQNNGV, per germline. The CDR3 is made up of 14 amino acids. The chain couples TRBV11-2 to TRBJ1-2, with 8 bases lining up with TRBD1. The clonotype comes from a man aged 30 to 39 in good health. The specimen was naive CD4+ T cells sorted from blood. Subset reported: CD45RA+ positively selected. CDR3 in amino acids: CASSLTDRGMGYTF. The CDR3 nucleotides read TGTGCCAGCAGCTTAACCGACAGGGGTATGGGCTACACCTTC.